The entry below gives a single T cell receptor (beta chain) sequence along with its context. V lost 0 bases to trimming and J lost 1 base, with 10 bases between them. There are 15 residues in the CDR3. CDR1 LGHNA and CDR2 YSLEER come from the germline V gene. These data belong to a study of blood T cell repertoires in COVID-19. How the authors handled the data: Amplification of reference gene primers provided the estimated nucleated cell counts. The repertoire was sequenced with immunoSEQ multiplex PCR; TCRdb's copy has only in-frame clones and lacks some. V and J calls plus clone size are reproduced from that table; the DNA served to infer D and trimming. The sample has 250,000 or so clones, about 90% seen once; the top ten hold roughly 3%.

This chain connects TRBV4-3 to TRBJ2-7, with D uncertain. The sequenced material came from peripheral blood. This receptor was obtained from a man younger than 40 with COVID-19, enrolled during active disease. DNA for the CDR3: TGCGCCAGCAGCCAAGAGAGTGTGACATCCTACGAGCAGTACTTC. It yields the protein CASSQESVTSYEQYF.